Shown below are 18 T cell receptor beta chains from a single sample sequenced in a study of PD-1 blockade in classical Hodgkin lymphoma. Sequencing was performed with immunoSEQ multiplex PCR; in TCRdb, only in-frame clones are kept and a portion is missing. The sample consists of approximately 100,000 clones, 80% to 90% of them appearing once. Every patient relapsed after autologous stem cell transplantation, and brentuximab vedotin exposure varied. Source: peripheral blood mononuclear cells (PBMCs), taken before the second cycle of nivolumab. The receptors here all came from a human donor with classical Hodgkin lymphoma.

The chain carries TRBV5-1 and TRBJ1-1; D is uncertain. Germline CDR1 is SGHRS and CDR2 is YFSETQ. This CDR3 comprises 12 residues. With 4 bases removed from V and 1 base from J, the gap between germline ends came to 5 bases. The CDR3 spells CASSAANTEAFF. The CDR3 DNA is TGCGCCAGCAGCGCGGCGAACACTGAAGCTTTCTTT.

This clone has just one count. The chain uses TRBV2 and TRBJ2-3; a weak D match, TRBD2 (6 bases). The germline gives CDR1 SNHLY, CDR2 FYNNEI. The V end was cut by 8 bases, the J end by 0 bases, with 12 bases between. The CDR3 consists of 14 residues. The CDR3 loop is CASLGGMSTDTQYF. CDR3 DNA: TGTGCCAGCCTCGGAGGGATGAGCACAGATACGCAGTATTTT. The full variable domain, with the rest looked up from reference TRBV2 and TRBJ2-3, is EPEVTQTPSHQVTQMGQEVILRCVPISNHLYFYWYRQILGQKVEFLVSFYNNEISEKSEIFDDQFSVERPDGSNFTLKIRSTKLEDSAMYFCASLGGMSTDTQYFGPGTRLTVL.

This chain joins TRBV7-9 and TRBJ2-7, with a possible D match to TRBD1 (6 bases). The germline V and J ends were trimmed by 7 bases and 2 bases, with 12 bases remaining between them. The CDR3 loop spans 13 amino acids. CDR1 and CDR2 (germline): SEHNR, FQNEAQ (reference sequence). The CDR3 here is CASNGAGAYEQYF. Written as DNA, the CDR3 is TGTGCCAGCAATGGGGCAGGGGCCTACGAGCAGTACTTC.

The V and J genes are TRBV28 and TRBJ1-1; tentative D call: TRBD1 (6 bases). V dropped 5 bases and J dropped 1 base, with 14 bases sitting between them. The CDR3 is 15 residues long. CDR1 MDHEN and CDR2 SYDVKM come from the germline V gene. The CDR3 coding sequence is TGTGCCAGCAGTCCTCAGGGGATGGGGAACACTGAAGCTTTCTTT. Translation gives CASSPQGMGNTEAFF.

The V call is TRBV18, the J call TRBJ1-6; TRBD1 aligns across 7 bases. Trimming at V came to 3 bases and at J to 7 bases, leaving 3 bases not matched to a gene. Germline lookup yields CDR1 KGHSH and CDR2 LQKENI. CDR3 length: 14 residues. Here the CDR3 DNA reads TGTGCCAGCTCACCTCGGGACAGCAATTCACCCCTCCACTTT. It specifies CASSPRDSNSPLHF.

This chain uses TRBV10-3 with TRBJ2-3, with TRBD2 identical over 9 bases. Losses at the gene ends were 2 bases for V and 2 bases for J; bases not matched to a gene: 5. The CDR3 covers 16 residues. The V gene's germline CDR1 is ENHRY and CDR2 SYGVKD. CDR3 DNA: TGTGCCATCAGTGAGCCCGGGGGACTAGCCACAGATACGCAGTATTTT. It codes for CAISEPGGLATDTQYF.

V is TRBV6-6 and J is TRBJ2-7; TRBD1 matches at 11 bases. The CDR3 runs to 14 residues. CDR1 and CDR2 from the germline V gene are MNHNY and SVGAGI (reference sequence). The CDR3 region is CAIGGTGGPYEQYF. Here the CDR3 DNA reads TGTGCTATAGGCGGGACAGGGGGTCCCTACGAGCAGTACTTC.

The J gene is TRBJ1-2, the V gene TRBV13; D not resolved. The CDR3 spans 11 residues. Trimming cost V 6 bases and J 6 bases, with 8 bases left between them. The germline CDR1 and CDR2 sequences are PRHDT and FYEKMQ (reference sequence). The CDR3 protein is CASSRANGYTF. Written as DNA, the CDR3 is TGTGCCAGCAGTAGGGCGAATGGCTACACCTTC.

This chain joins TRBV7-7 and TRBJ2-3; the match to TRBD2 covers 7 bases. This CDR3 is built from 15 residues. J was trimmed by 2 bases and V by 6 bases; bases with no gene match: 8. CDR1 is SSHAT and CDR2 is FNYEAQ in the germline V gene (reference sequence). CDR3 protein: CASRPSGLNTDTQYF. In nucleotides, the CDR3 is TGTGCCAGCAGGCCTAGCGGACTGAACACAGATACGCAGTATTTT.

This chain joins TRBV7-9 and TRBJ1-1; 8 bases match TRBD1. Looked up from germline, CDR1 is SEHNR and CDR2 is FQNEAQ (reference sequence). This CDR3 contains 14 residues. J was trimmed by 5 bases and V by 5 bases; bases with no gene match: 7. CDR3 coding DNA: TGTGCCAGCAGCAAGGACAGGGTTGGTACTGAAGCTTTCTTT. This encodes CASSKDRVGTEAFF. Variable domain in full (rest from reference TRBV7-9 and TRBJ1-1): DTGVSQNPRHKITKRGQNVTFRCDPISEHNRLYWYRQTLGQGPEFLTYFQNEAQLEKSRLLSDRFSAERPKGSFSTLEIQRTEQGDSAMYLCASSKDRVGTEAFFGQGTRLTVV.

This clone occurred a few times. The rearrangement joins TRBV11-3 to TRBJ2-3; 8 bases match TRBD2. Per germline, CDR1 SGHNT and CDR2 YENEEA. The junction had 7 bases not matched to a gene; V was cut back by 6 bases and J by 5 bases. The CDR3 length is 14 residues. CDR3 DNA: TGTGCCAGCAGGGGAGCGGGGGCGGGAGATACGCAGTATTTT. Translating it yields CASRGAGAGDTQYF.

This sequence joins TRBV30 and TRBJ2-7; 8 nucleotides agree with TRBD1. CDR3 length: 15 residues. Germline trimming cut 3 bases from V and 3 bases from J; bases unmatched to any gene: 10. Germline CDR1 reads GTSNPN; CDR2 reads SVGIG (reference sequence). CDR3 loop: CAWRTGTGVDYEQYF. The CDR3 coding sequence is TGTGCCTGGAGGACCGGGACAGGTGTCGACTACGAGCAGTACTTC.

The V and J genes are TRBV11-2 and TRBJ2-1; D not resolved. CDR3 size: 15 residues. The V end lost 1 base, the J end lost 4 bases, and 11 bases lay between the germline ends. Germline V gene sequence: CDR1 SGHAT, CDR2 FQNNGV. The CDR3 nucleotides are TGTGCCAGCAGCTTAGTGTTCCCTGGTTACAATGAGCAGTTCTTC. Translated, it gives CASSLVFPGYNEQFF.

The chain recombines TRBV4-3 with TRBJ1-2, with a possible D match to TRBD1 (6 bases). Trimming pared 3 bases from V and 1 base from J, leaving 24 bases between. Germline V gene data show CDR1 as LGHNA and CDR2 as YSLEER. The CDR3 has 19 amino acids. This CDR3 is CASSHPPGQPSPDNYGYTF. The CDR3 DNA is TGCGCCAGCAGCCATCCTCCCGGACAGCCAAGTCCCGATAACTATGGCTACACCTTC.

V and J are TRBV15 and TRBJ1-1; no firm D call. The CDR3 extends over 20 amino acids. V was pared by 0 bases and J by 3 bases, with 26 bases between. The germline CDR1 and CDR2 sequences are LNHNV and YYDKDF (reference sequence). The CDR3 loop reads CATSRDSFTAFATWDTEAFF. CDR3 nucleotide sequence: TGTGCCACCAGCAGAGATTCGTTTACGGCTTTCGCGACTTGGGACACTGAAGCTTTCTTT.

This sequence joins TRBV6-5 and TRBJ2-7; 7 nucleotides align to TRBD1. Germline V gene lookup returns CDR1 MNHEY and CDR2 SVGAGI. The CDR3 has 14 amino acids. The V segment lost 6 bases and the J segment 1 base; nucleotides outside the gene matches: 6. CDR3 amino acids: CASRDRDRSYEQYF. The CDR3, as DNA: TGTGCCAGCAGGGACCGGGACAGATCCTACGAGCAGTACTTC.

This clone showed up just a few times. The chain joins TRBV9 to TRBJ2-2, with D uncertain. The V gene lost 3 bases and the J gene lost 6 bases, with 12 bases spanning the gap. CDR1 SGDLS and CDR2 YYNGEE come from the germline V gene. The CDR3 spans 14 residues. This chain's CDR3 is CASSARRLPGELFF. The CDR3 coding sequence is TGTGCCAGCAGCGCCCGACGGCTTCCCGGGGAGCTGTTTTTT.

The V gene is TRBV10-3, the J gene TRBJ2-1; D possibly corresponds to TRBD2 (7 bases). Trimming stripped 0 bases from V and 8 bases from J, with 14 bases between. Per the germline V gene, CDR1 is ENHRY and CDR2 is SYGVKD. The CDR3 length is 15 residues. This CDR3 is CAISESRGGKDEQFF. CDR3 DNA: TGTGCCATCAGTGAGTCAAGGGGGGGCAAGGATGAGCAGTTCTTC.